This is a list of T cell receptor beta chains from one sample in a study of vaccination effects on CD4 cells after COVID-19. This table comes from immunoSEQ multiplex PCR, and its TCRdb copy is limited to in-frame clones, with some not included. This table holds some 27,000 clones, approximately 65% found once. The antigens these receptors bind are not known. The sequencing here drew on CD4+ T cells from PBMCs cultured without peptide, taken before COVID-19 vaccination. The receptors were gathered from a human donor who received a COVID-19 vaccine. Both conserved end residues are part of each CDR3. Fields, in order: J gene, V gene, CDR3 protein.

TRBJ1-2	TRBV10-2	CASGNRGGYTF
TRBJ2-7	TRBV5-1	CASRRSSENPSYEQYF
TRBJ2-5	TRBV4-1	CASSQVTVKETQYF
TRBJ2-2	TRBV7-2	CASSLWSGGGTGELFF
TRBJ2-5	TRBV5-1	CASSTATGIQETQYF
TRBJ2-7	TRBV6-1	CASSDLTRIYEQYF
TRBJ1-1	TRBV6-5	CASRGWGNTEAFF
TRBJ1-4	TRBV5-1	CASSGGQGAEKLFF
TRBJ2-7	TRBV21-1	CASSLPSGTGSEQYF
TRBJ2-7	TRBV3-1/TRBV3-2	CASSQGRQSTYEQYF
TRBJ2-1	TRBV9	CASSEQTGTSGGVGNEQFF
TRBJ2-7	TRBV18	CASSLDRLNEQYF
TRBJ2-7	TRBV9	CASSVDGLYEQYF
TRBJ2-7	TRBV6-5	CATTRWGTYEQYF
TRBJ1-1	TRBV12-3/TRBV12-4	CASSPGQATEAFF
TRBJ2-2	TRBV6-5	CASILGEGGAGELFF
TRBJ2-4	TRBV2	CASSPGQLAKNIQYF
TRBJ1-1	TRBV29-1	CSVEKDRGSEAFF
TRBJ2-1	TRBV11-2	CASSLVGASSYNEQFF
TRBJ2-7	TRBV3-1/TRBV3-2	CASSPGTGLAGGEQYF
TRBJ1-1	TRBV28	CASSLSPGQLKRTFF
TRBJ2-1	TRBV13	CASSLRMGQGYNEQFF
TRBJ2-5	TRBV5-1	CASSFGLAGGPAQETQYF
TRBJ1-5	TRBV10-1	CASSEFINQPQHF
TRBJ2-1	TRBV5-6	CASSSYRQFEQFF
TRBJ2-2	TRBV27	CASSAKAGYTGELFF
TRBJ1-3	TRBV5-8	CASEDRGTGNTIYF
TRBJ1-4	TRBV12-3/TRBV12-4	CASSLFMQGLFF
TRBJ1-6	TRBV19	CASSMRSGPRSSYNSPLHF
TRBJ2-7	TRBV5-4	CASSHGGLANYEQYF